This TCR beta chain is drawn from a study of CD8 T cells in Susac syndrome. For the study at large: Among the sequenced Susac syndrome patients, roughly six had active disease while under ten were in remission.

The CDR3 loop spans 11 amino acids. Between the trimmed V and J ends, which lost 5 bases and 9 bases, there was a span of 8 bases. RNA, at about 0.45 to 1 ug, was reverse transcribed with random hexamers. TCRdb itself ran the immunoSEQ multiplex PCR reads through MiXCR, one entry per CDR3 protein. The sample includes about 77,000 distinct CDR3 sequences, 90% to 95% seen only once; the top ten take approximately 0.52%. Sequences were obtained from CD4+ T cells from PBMCs. This TCR derives from a human donor with Susac syndrome. V and J are TRBV12-3 or TRBV12-4 and TRBJ1-5; TRBD1 might be the D (6 bases). The CDR3 DNA reads TGTGCCAGCAGTCAAGGGGGGCCCCAGCATTTT. Amino acid sequence: CASSQGGPQHF.